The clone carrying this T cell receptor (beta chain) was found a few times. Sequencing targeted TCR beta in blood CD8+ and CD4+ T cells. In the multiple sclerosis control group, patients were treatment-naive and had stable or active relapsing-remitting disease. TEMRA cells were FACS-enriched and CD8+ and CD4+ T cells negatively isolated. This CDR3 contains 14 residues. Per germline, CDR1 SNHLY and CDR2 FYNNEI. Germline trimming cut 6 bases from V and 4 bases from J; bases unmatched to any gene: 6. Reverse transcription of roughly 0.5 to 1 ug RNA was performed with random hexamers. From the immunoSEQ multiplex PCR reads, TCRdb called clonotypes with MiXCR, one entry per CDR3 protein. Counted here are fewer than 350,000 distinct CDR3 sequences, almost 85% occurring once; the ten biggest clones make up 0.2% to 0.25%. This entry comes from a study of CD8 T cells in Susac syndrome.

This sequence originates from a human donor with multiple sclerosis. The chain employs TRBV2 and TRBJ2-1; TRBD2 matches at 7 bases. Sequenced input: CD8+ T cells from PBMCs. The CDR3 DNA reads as TGTGCCAGCAGGCAAGCGGGACCTTACAATGAGCAGTTCTTC. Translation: CASRQAGPYNEQFF. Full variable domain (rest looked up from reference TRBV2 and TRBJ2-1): EPEVTQTPSHQVTQMGQEVILRCVPISNHLYFYWYRQILGQKVEFLVSFYNNEISEKSEIFDDQFSVERPDGSNFTLKIRSTKLEDSAMYFCASRQAGPYNEQFFGPGTRLTVL.